This TCR beta chain was recorded in a study of blood T cell repertoires in COVID-19. Study as a whole: Some COVID-19 samples were acute and others convalescent; all came from the United States, Italy and Spain.

CDR1 and CDR2 from the germline V gene are LGHNT and FRNRAP. The CDR3 loop spans 16 amino acids. V shed 1 base and J 7 bases; nucleotides not matched to a gene: 12. This clone was seen more than once but under ten times. Produced via immunoSEQ multiplex PCR; TCRdb's table is partial and in-frame only. The sample carries 150,000 to 200,000 clones, about four fifths recorded once. V usage is TRBV12-5 and J usage is TRBJ2-7; 8 bases match TRBD1. This sequence originates from an elderly woman with active or convalescent COVID-19. What was sequenced was peripheral blood. CDR3 sequence: CASGLAGGTGVGEQYF. The CDR3 DNA is TGTGCTAGTGGTTTGGCAGGAGGGACAGGCGTAGGAGAGCAGTACTTC.